These T cell receptor beta chains were read from a single sample in a study of cytomegalovirus exposure and HLA in healthy donors. Assay used: immunoSEQ multiplex PCR; TCRdb lists only in-frame clones, some missing. This sample has approximately 160,000 clones, with 75% to 90% found just once. Sequencing used PBMCs. The source is a human donor in good health. Both conserved end residues are part of each CDR3. The D gene is left open where the match is weak. Not all rows give a size; the values are once, few, many and, for expanded clones, a class.

j_call d_call clone_size v_call cdr3_aa cdr3_nt
TRBJ1-2 TRBD1 . TRBV5-6 CASSSISEDRGYGYTF TGTGCCAGCAGCTCTATATCGGAGGACAGGGGCTATGGCTACACCTTC
TRBJ1-3 . few TRBV5-4 CASSLSLSNGNTIYF TGTGCCAGCAGCTTGAGCCTATCAAACGGAAACACCATATATTTT
TRBJ1-1 . . TRBV7-2 CASSARQPTEAFF TGTGCCAGCAGCGCAAGACAGCCGACTGAAGCTTTCTTT
TRBJ1-2 . . TRBV28 CASSNSLNYGYTF TGTGCCAGCAGCAACAGCCTTAACTATGGCTACACCTTC
TRBJ2-2 TRBD2 . TRBV5-1 CASSPTSGNTGELFF TGCGCCAGCAGCCCGACTAGCGGGAACACCGGGGAGCTGTTTTTT
TRBJ1-1 . . TRBV11-2 CASSLMGRGLNTEAFF TGTGCCAGCAGCTTAATGGGGAGGGGGTTGAACACTGAAGCTTTCTTT
TRBJ1-2 . . TRBV7-9 CASSALGGGKGDLFGYTF TGTGCCAGCAGCGCCCTAGGGGGTGGAAAAGGGGACCTTTTTGGCTACACCTTC
TRBJ2-1 . . TRBV6-4 CASSETEYNEQFF TGTGCCAGCAGTGAGACAGAATACAATGAGCAGTTCTTC
TRBJ1-2 TRBD1 few TRBV19 CASRNRGPVYGYTF TGTGCCAGTAGGAACAGGGGACCGGTCTATGGCTACACCTTC
TRBJ2-7 TRBD2 . TRBV7-2 CASSPRTSGGAYEQYF TGTGCCAGCAGCCCCCGGACTAGCGGGGGGGCCTACGAGCAGTACTTC
TRBJ2-5 TRBD2 . TRBV4-3 CASSQTSGRGGQETQYF TGCGCCAGCAGCCAAACCTCTGGGCGGGGGGGCCAAGAGACCCAGTACTTC
TRBJ2-1 TRBD2 . TRBV7-2 CASSLISGGPTEQFF TGTGCCAGCAGCTTAATCAGCGGGGGGCCCACTGAGCAGTTCTTC
TRBJ1-1 TRBD1 few TRBV5-1 CASRRDSWEMRNTEAFF TGCGCCAGCAGGCGGGACAGTTGGGAGATGCGGAACACTGAAGCTTTCTTT
TRBJ1-1 . . TRBV2 CASSENGDTEAFF TGTGCCAGCAGTGAGAACGGGGACACTGAAGCTTTCTTT
TRBJ1-4 . . TRBV7-2 CASSLERRLFF TGTGCCAGCAGCTTAGAGCGAAGACTGTTTTTT
TRBJ2-5 . . TRBV11-2 CASSLEAARVEETQYF TGTGCCAGCAGCTTAGAGGCGGCGCGGGTGGAGGAGACCCAGTACTTC
TRBJ1-6 . . TRBV2 CASQRSQGGSSYNSPLHF TGTGCCAGTCAGCGCAGTCAGGGAGGAAGCTCCTATAATTCACCCCTCCACTTT
TRBJ2-7 TRBD1 . TRBV11-3 CASSLGGQTYEQYF TGTGCCAGCAGCTTAGGGGGACAGACCTACGAGCAGTACTTC
TRBJ1-2 TRBD1 few TRBV2 CASSERTGRYTF TGTGCCAGCAGTGAACGGACAGGGCGCTACACCTTC
TRBJ1-3 . . TRBV6-1 CASSLQALTGNTIYF TGTGCCAGCAGTCTACAGGCGCTGACTGGAAACACCATATATTTT
TRBJ2-3 TRBD1 . TRBV6-4 CASSDGAGGPTDTQYF TGTGCCAGCAGTGACGGGGCAGGGGGCCCCACAGATACGCAGTATTTT
TRBJ1-1 . . TRBV5-6 CASSPTADTEAFF TGTGCCAGCAGCCCTACAGCCGACACTGAAGCTTTCTTT
TRBJ1-1 . . TRBV27 CASPKQLMNTEAFF TGTGCCAGCCCTAAACAACTAATGAACACTGAAGCTTTCTTT
TRBJ1-5 TRBD1 . TRBV19 CASRTSTGRVQPQHF TGTGCCAGTAGAACATCGACAGGGCGGGTTCAGCCCCAGCATTTT
TRBJ2-2 . . TRBV7-9 CASRPTIMSGELFF TGTGCCAGCAGGCCTACTATTATGAGCGGGGAGCTGTTTTTT
TRBJ1-1 TRBD1 few TRBV10-2 CATMTGSGTEAFF TGCGCCACCATGACAGGGAGTGGGACTGAAGCTTTCTTT
TRBJ1-5 . . TRBV28 CASSVYRGNQPQHF TGTGCCAGCAGTGTCTACAGGGGCAATCAGCCCCAGCATTTT
TRBJ2-7 TRBD1 . TRBV5-1 CASSSRQGSEQYF TGCGCCAGCAGCTCGCGACAGGGGAGCGAGCAGTACTTC
TRBJ2-7 . . TRBV10-2 CASSESQGRAYEQYF TGCGCCAGCAGTGAGTCTCAGGGGAGAGCCTACGAGCAGTACTTC